This TCR beta chain was documented in a study of metastatic and nonmetastatic thyroid tumors. The study's findings and limits: It was reportedly found that TCR beta diversity was significantly higher in malignant thyroid tumors than in benign nodules, a difference seen in both blood and tumor samples.

Using MiXCR, TCRdb re-called clones from the PCR reads. The data contain 21,000 or so clones, roughly a fifth of them singletons. Germline CDR1 and CDR2: SGHDT and YYEEEE. V trimming: 1 base; J trimming: 0 bases; junction bases outside the gene matches: 5. The CDR3 has 17 residues. The table lists this clone with many counts. Its antigen is still unknown. No patient received treatment before thyroid surgery. The receptor was derived from a female donor with papillary thyroid cancer or a benign thyroid nodule (not recorded which). Some clones in this sample may be carry-over from other donors' samples. Sequencing input: blood. The chain is built from TRBV5-6 and TRBJ2-1; 9 positions match TRBD2. CDR3 protein: CASSLSGGPLSYNEQFF. DNA of the CDR3: TGTGCCAGCAGCTTGAGCGGGGGGCCACTCTCCTACAATGAGCAGTTCTTC.